Detailed here is one T cell receptor (beta chain). The junction differs from germline at one of its ends, possibly a read error. The source of the sample is a study of tumor-infiltrating lymphocytes in primary liver carcinoma. CDR1 and CDR2 from the germline V gene are WSHSY and SAAADI. This CDR3 region has 15 residues. From around 520 ng of total RNA, TCR beta-specific cDNA was reverse-transcribed using a constant-region primer. It was through three nested multiplex PCR rounds of slightly modified ARM-PCR that TCR beta libraries arose. Primers for the first two PCR rounds were TRBV1-TRBV30 forward primers and a C-beta reverse primer (around 11 cycles per round). MiXCR was run by TCRdb on the multiplex PCR reads, yielding one entry per CDR3 protein. The sample contains more than 30,000 distinct CDR3 sequences, more than 70% of which appear only once. Extraction of RNA together with DNA used about 17-31 mg of unsorted bulk tissue.

Source material: tumor-adjacent normal liver tissue. V gene TRBV10-2 combines with J gene TRBJ2-7, with a weak D call TRBD2 (5 bases). The sequence was collected from a man aged 35 to 55 with primary liver carcinoma and hepatitis B virus infection. CDR3 protein: CASSDSRRLSYEQYF. The CDR3 DNA sequence: TGCGCCAGCAGTGACTCCCGGAGGCTATCCTACGAGCAGTATTTC.